The present T cell receptor (beta chain) was sequenced within a study of regulatory T cells in long-lasting Graves disease. Study-level findings and limits: Thyroid tissue was not sampled; only peripheral blood was.

Through Arm-PCR of CDR3 regions and iRepertoire HTBI primers, TCR beta libraries were built. TCRdb reanalysed the multiplex PCR reads using MiXCR and keeps one entry per CDR3 protein. Altogether hundreds of thousands of distinct CDR3 sequences are present, approximately 31% being singletons, with the ten largest covering around 40%. Concerning this clonotype: Its antigen is as yet unknown.

Regarding time point: persistent/refractory GD, antithyroid drugs over 5 years with positive TRAb. PBMC RNA was the source of the TCR library. The starting material was peripheral blood mononuclear cells (PBMCs), obtained when the disease was refractory, from a patient treated with antithyroid drugs. This receptor was taken from a female donor with Graves disease.

This chain's CDR3 is CASSPAGGRPYEQYF. The CDR3 DNA follows: TGTGCCAGCAGTCCCGCGGGGGGGCGCCCCTACGAGCAGTACTTC. The V call is TRBV7-3, the J call TRBJ2-7; TRBD2 matches 9 bases. Germline V gene lookup returns CDR1 SGHTA and CDR2 FQGTGA. The CDR3 sequence is 15 residues long. V gave up 6 bases and J gave up 2 bases; unmatched junction bases: 8.